This T cell receptor beta chain is from a study of blood T cells in healthy people across ages. Study overall: Template switching retrieved approximately one barcoded beta molecule for each two T cells.

A sample-barcoded 5' primer and a J-beta primer mix were used in a second PCR of about 6 to 12 cycles. The study obtained at least 3 million CDR3-containing paired-end reads from every sample. One entry per CDR3 protein results from TCRdb running MiXCR on the 5' RACE reads. The repertoire has roughly 1,300,000 distinct CDR3 sequences, approximately 59% of them found once; the top ten carry over 5.5%. The CDR3 has 14 amino acids. CDR1 is MGHRA and CDR2 is YSYEKL in the germline V gene. V was shortened by 3 bases and J by 3 bases, with 10 bases between the two germline ends. The sequencing sample was made of blood. This receptor was obtained from a man younger than 30 in good health. The gene calls are TRBV4-1 and TRBJ2-3; D uncertain. The CDR3 sequence: CASSHLVSTDTQYF. CDR3 in DNA: TGCGCCAGCAGCCATCTCGTCTCAACAGATACGCAGTATTTT.